Listed here is a single T cell receptor (beta chain). Its antigen is undetermined. The data are from a study of CD8+ T cells in alopecia areata. General observations from the study: Greater clonality was observed in lesional scalp samples, especially alopecia totalis/universalis, versus normal scalp. TCR sharing across patients was less clear than in mice, possibly HLA-related.

Extracted RNA was reverse transcribed into cDNA, the sequencing template. The repertoire was sequenced with immunoSEQ multiplex PCR; TCRdb's copy has only in-frame clones and lacks some. The repertoire includes 200,000 to 250,000 clones, around 62% of them detected once, and more than 0.4% sits in the top ten. The CDR3 is 15 amino acids. The germline gives CDR1 SGHTA, CDR2 FQGNSA. With V trimmed by 5 bases and J by 4 bases, 9 bases remained unmatched. The chain employs TRBV7-2 and TRBJ1-1, with TRBD1 matching over 8 bases. This TCR was sampled from a human donor with alopecia areata. The source was CD4+ T cells sorted from blood, collected at week 0. The CDR3 DNA reads as TGTGCCAGCAGCCCCCGACAGGGGTGGAGCACTGAAGCTTTCTTT. Translating gives CASSPRQGWSTEAFF.